The source of this T cell receptor (beta chain) is a study of human T cells and chemical hapten exposure. Time point meaning: patch test 1, 2 weeks after DPC sensitization. Treatment described: therapeutic diphenylcyclopropenone sensitization with weekly scalp DPC. This clonotype was seen many times. TCRdb recomputed calls from the RACE reads with MiXCR, one row per CDR3 protein. The sample lists 40,000 to 60,000 distinct CDR3 sequences; around 9.3% were seen once. Specimen: whole blood, collected in connection with sensitization to the hapten diphenylcyclopropenone (DPC). This sequence originates from a woman in her 50s with alopecia areata. Some clones in this sample may be carry-over from other donors' samples.

The CDR3 sequence is CASSFGGALGADTQYF. The CDR3 nucleotides are TGTGCCAGCAGTTTTGGGGGGGCCCTGGGGGCAGATACGCAGTATTTT. V and J are TRBV12-3 or TRBV12-4 and TRBJ2-3; tentative D call: TRBD2 (7 bases). The CDR3 contains 16 residues. Deletions cut 3 bases from V and 4 bases from J, with 17 bases between.